Reported below is one TCR beta chain. Its specificity is not known. Germline and junction disagree at one end, which may indicate a read error. Produced via immunoSEQ multiplex PCR; TCRdb's table is partial and in-frame only. The data hold more than 110,000 clones, with roughly 88% observed a single time. Germline V gene data show CDR1 as SGHVS and CDR2 as FQNEAQ. There are 16 residues in the CDR3. The sample comes from a study of T cell responses to AZD1222 COVID-19 vaccine. Across the study: Pooled samples include second doses given at about 4 or 12 weeks. General study findings and limits: Targeting of unmutated variant regions was reportedly seen in nearly half of spike-specific TCRs. Donor demographics were predominantly white British with a female majority; clonal diversity may be underestimated. The study found Spike-specific TCR breadth and depth rose after two AZD1222 doses.

This sequence originates from an adult in good health. V gene TRBV7-8 combines with J gene TRBJ1-1; 7 bases map to TRBD1. Sequenced material: peripheral blood, taken on day 0 of AZD1222 vaccination. This chain's CDR3 is CASSADRVSMNSEAFF. As DNA, the CDR3 is TGTGCCAGCAGCGCCGACAGGGTCTCCATGAACTCTGAAGCTTTCTTT.